The clone carrying this TCR beta chain was recorded only once. The antigen is not known. Only in-frame clones appear in the TCRdb table, and some are missing; sequencing was by immunoSEQ multiplex PCR. The sample lists fewer than 400,000 clones; around 74% were seen once. These data belong to a study of shared clonotypes between healthy human individuals. General observations from the study: For naive CD4 cells, roughly 5.5% of clonotypes were shared across a handful of donors.

This CDR3 is 14 amino acids long. Germline V CDR1 and CDR2: LNHDA, SQIVND (reference sequence). V was shortened by 3 bases and J by 4 bases, with 9 bases between the two germline ends. The source material was memory CD4+ T cells sorted from blood. Subset reported: CD45RA-negative fraction. The TCR comes from a man aged 30 to 39 in good health. V is TRBV19 and J is TRBJ1-4; D is undetermined. The CDR3 coding sequence is TGTGCCAGTAGTATGGGCCAGCTTAATGAAAAACTGTTTTTT. The encoded protein is CASSMGQLNEKLFF.